This T cell receptor beta chain was observed in a study of blood T cell repertoires in COVID-19. Study in general: COVID-19 samples, acute and convalescent, were from the United States, Italy and Spain. The analysed material was cDNA or gDNA that came from T cells, B-cell-depleted T cells, or PBMCs.

Germline CDR1 MNHNY, CDR2 SVGAGI (reference sequence). V shed 8 bases and J 3 bases; nucleotides not matched to a gene: 9. The CDR3 has 14 amino acids. As handled by the study authors: Reference gene primer amplification gave nucleated cell count estimates. The method was immunoSEQ multiplex PCR; TCRdb's version includes in-frame clones alone and lacks a portion of them. That table is the source of V, J and clone size, and D and trimming were worked out from the DNA. Among some 200,000 clones listed, around nine tenths were seen once. The chain is built from TRBV6-6 and TRBJ1-1, with 7 bases aligning to TRBD1. The origin of this receptor is a woman between 18 and 30 years old who had recovered from COVID-19. The sequencing input was peripheral blood. The CDR3 nucleotides read TGTGCCAGCGATTTTAAAAGGGGGCACACTGAAGCTTTCTTT. Encoded protein: CASDFKRGHTEAFF.